This T cell receptor (beta chain) derives from a study of blood T cell repertoires in COVID-19. About the research overall: In each case, the material was cDNA or gDNA derived from T cells, B-cell-depleted T cells, or PBMCs.

The authors' processing: Estimation of nucleated cell counts relied on the amplification of reference gene primers. This table comes from immunoSEQ multiplex PCR, and its TCRdb copy is limited to in-frame clones, with some not included. V and J calls and clone size are copied from that table; D and trimming were computed from the DNA. The sample holds approximately 240,000 clones, 80% to 90% seen once. The germline CDR1 and CDR2 sequences are KGHSH and LQKENI. This CDR3 has 14 residues. The V end lost 5 bases, the J end lost 5 bases, and 13 bases lay between the germline ends. The chain is built from TRBV18 and TRBJ1-5; D remains ambiguous. Specimen: peripheral blood. The sequence was obtained from a man aged 45-65 years with acute or convalescent COVID-19. CDR3 DNA sequence: TGTGCCAGCTCAGTGACATATTTGGATCAGCCCCAGCATTTT. It codes for CASSVTYLDQPQHF.